The 32 T cell receptor beta chains below were found in one sample sequenced in a study of T cell changes during pregnancy in multiple sclerosis. The method was immunoSEQ multiplex PCR; TCRdb's version includes in-frame clones alone and lacks a portion of them. The sample lists 70,000 to 100,000 clones, roughly nine tenths occurring once. Sequencing used peripheral blood, obtained in the first trimester of pregnancy. All receptors come from a female donor with multiple sclerosis, enrolled in a pregnancy study.

The chain uses TRBV13 and TRBJ2-3, with 10 bases aligning to TRBD2. The CDR3 sequence is 16 residues long. Looked up from germline, CDR1 is PRHDT and CDR2 is FYEKMQ (reference sequence). V shed 5 bases, J shed 3 bases, and the junction held 8 bases outside the gene matches. CDR3 DNA sequence: TGTGCCAGCAGCACTTCAGCGGGAGGGGGGACAGATACGCAGTATTTT. It specifies CASSTSAGGGTDTQYF.

V gene TRBV9 combines with J gene TRBJ1-2, with 7 bases that match TRBD1. The CDR3 has 14 residues. Per the germline V gene, CDR1 is SGDLS and CDR2 is YYNGEE. V gave up 3 bases and J gave up 6 bases; unmatched junction bases: 8. The CDR3 here is CASSEDRAPDGYTF. The CDR3 DNA sequence: TGTGCCAGCAGCGAAGACAGGGCGCCCGATGGCTACACCTTC.

The chain combines TRBV7-8 with TRBJ2-7, with 7 bases identical to TRBD1. This CDR3 has 13 amino acids. Germline CDR1 SGHVS, CDR2 FQNEAQ. Unmatched junction bases numbered 8, after V lost 5 bases and J lost 7 bases. CDR3 sequence: CASSPEQGREQYF. DNA of the CDR3: TGTGCCAGCAGCCCGGAACAGGGGCGGGAGCAGTACTTC.

The chain is built from TRBV5-6 and TRBJ1-4; possibly TRBD1 for D (5 bases). CDR1 and CDR2 from the germline V gene are SGHDT and YYEEEE. V shed 0 bases and J shed 11 bases, with 14 bases lying between them. The CDR3 runs to 14 residues. In DNA, the CDR3 is TGTGCCAGCAGCTTGGCCGCAGGGCGGCGGAAACTGTTTTTT. This translates into CASSLAAGRRKLFF.

The rearrangement uses TRBV5-1 and TRBJ2-7; 9 nucleotides align to TRBD1. After removal of 5 bases from V and 2 bases from J, the junction contained 11 bases not matched to a gene. Germline CDR1 SGHRS, CDR2 YFSETQ. This CDR3 region has 16 residues. CDR3 DNA: TGCGCCAGCAGTTGGCTCCCGGGACAGGGCACCTACGAGCAGTACTTC. Translating gives CASSWLPGQGTYEQYF.

The count of this clone is one. The V gene is TRBV5-1, the J gene TRBJ2-1; D possibly corresponds to TRBD2 (6 bases). CDR3 length equals 15 residues. V was pared by 0 bases and J by 4 bases, with 11 bases between. CDR1 and CDR2 (germline): SGHRS, YFSETQ. The CDR3 region has the DNA TGCGCCAGCAGCTTGGAGCAGGCGGGGTACAATGAGCAGTTCTTC. This gives the protein CASSLEQAGYNEQFF.

The chain recombines TRBV7-9 with TRBJ2-7, with D unresolved. Trimming left V 4 bases short and J 5 bases short, with 9 bases between. The CDR3 has 12 amino acids. Germline values: CDR1 SEHNR, CDR2 FQNEAQ (reference sequence). CDR3 DNA sequence: TGTGCCAGCAGCTCTATCGAGGACGAGCAGTACTTC. Translation gives CASSSIEDEQYF.

This clone was recorded a few times. The CDR3 sequence is CASSPPGGTYTEAFF. CDR3 nucleotide sequence: TGTGCCAGCAGTCCCCCCGGGGGAACTTACACTGAAGCTTTCTTT. This chain joins TRBV28 and TRBJ1-1, with a possible D match to TRBD1 (5 bases). The CDR3 has 15 residues. Trimming removed 5 bases at V and 3 bases at J, with 16 bases between. Germline-derived CDR1 and CDR2 are MDHEN and SYDVKM.

The gene calls are TRBV5-1 and TRBJ1-2, with a possible D match to TRBD1 (6 bases). CDR3 length equals 14 residues. Trimming cost V 1 base and J 5 bases, with 12 bases left between them. In germline, CDR1 is SGHRS, CDR2 YFSETQ. CDR3 coding DNA: TGCGCCAGCAGCTTGCCGGACAGTTTATATGGCTACACCTTC. It translates to CASSLPDSLYGYTF. Based on the CDR3 plus reference TRBV5-1 and TRBJ1-2, the full variable domain is KAGVTQTPRYLIKTRGQQVTLSCSPISGHRSVSWYQQTPGQGLQFLFEYFSETQRNKGNFPGRFSGRQFSNSRSEMNVSTLELGDSALYLCASSLPDSLYGYTFGSGTRLTVV.

V is TRBV9 and J is TRBJ2-7; D is undetermined. The V end lost 0 bases, the J end lost 3 bases, and 4 bases lay between the germline ends. There are 12 residues in the CDR3. In germline, CDR1 is SGDLS, CDR2 YYNGEE. The CDR3 is CASSVVHYEQYF. Written as DNA, the CDR3 is TGTGCCAGCAGCGTAGTCCACTACGAGCAGTACTTC.

The V call is TRBV4-2, the J call TRBJ2-3; 15 bases fit TRBD2. Looked up from germline, CDR1 is LGHNA and CDR2 is YNFKEQ. V shed 4 bases, J shed 7 bases, and the junction held 12 bases outside the gene matches. This CDR3 spans 18 amino acids. CDR3 residues: CASSRTGAGTSGRNTQYF. The CDR3 DNA sequence: TGTGCCAGCAGCCGAACGGGGGCGGGGACTAGCGGGAGGAATACGCAGTATTTT.

In nucleotides, the CDR3 is TGTGCCAGCAGTTACGGGGAGAGCTCCTACAATGAGCAGTTCTTC. Amino acid sequence: CASSYGESSYNEQFF. The rearrangement links TRBV6-5 to TRBJ2-1; tentative D call: TRBD2 (5 bases). V was clipped by 2 bases and J by 0 bases, with 8 bases between them. This CDR3 region has 15 residues. Germline lookup yields CDR1 MNHEY and CDR2 SVGAGI.

This chain uses TRBV29-1 with TRBJ2-1, with 11 bases identical to TRBD2. Germline V gives CDR1 SQVTM, CDR2 ANQGSEA. With V trimmed by 7 bases and J by 4 bases, 3 bases remained unmatched. The CDR3 is 13 residues long. The CDR3, as DNA: TGCAGCGGGGGACTAGCGGAATACAATGAGCAGTTCTTC. This translates into CSGGLAEYNEQFF.

The chain has TRBV11-2 and TRBJ2-1; D perhaps matches TRBD2 (6 bases). The germline V gene encodes CDR1 SGHAT and CDR2 FQNNGV. The length of the CDR3 is 14 residues. V dropped 3 bases and J dropped 2 bases, with 8 bases sitting between them. CDR3 amino acids: CASSFAGTYNEQFF. DNA for the CDR3: TGTGCCAGCAGCTTCGCGGGGACCTACAATGAGCAGTTCTTC.

J is TRBJ2-7 and V is TRBV7-9; 7 bases match TRBD1. Germline V gene lookup returns CDR1 SEHNR and CDR2 FQNEAQ (reference sequence). Losses at the gene ends were 0 bases for V and 1 base for J; bases not matched to a gene: 3. The CDR3 has 15 residues. The CDR3 sequence is CASSLAGGRSYEQYF. The CDR3 DNA sequence: TGTGCCAGCAGCTTAGCAGGGGGCAGGTCCTACGAGCAGTACTTC.

The chain recombines TRBV21-1 with TRBJ2-3; the DNA was not used to check the table's D call, TRBD2. TRBV21-1 is designated a pseudogene. CDR3 length: 16 residues. This chain's CDR3 is CASSKPLLGGSDTQYF. In DNA, the CDR3 is TGTGCCAGCAGCAAACCTCTTCTGGGAGGCTCAGATACGCAGTATTTT.

A single count supports this clone. The chain has TRBV11-1 and TRBJ2-5; 8 nucleotides match TRBD1. J was trimmed by 5 bases and V by 3 bases; bases with no gene match: 8. This CDR3 contains 15 residues. CDR1 and CDR2 (germline): SGHAT, FQDESV (reference sequence). CDR3 sequence reads: CASSLPGQGSETQYF. The DNA of the CDR3 is TGTGCCAGCAGCTTGCCCGGACAGGGTAGCGAGACCCAGTACTTC.

The genes are TRBV5-4 and TRBJ2-3, with 7 nucleotides matching TRBD2. Germline trimming cut 6 bases from V and 2 bases from J; bases unmatched to any gene: 9. The germline V gene has CDR1 SGHNT and CDR2 YYREEE (reference sequence). This CDR3 has 15 residues. CDR3 nucleotides: TGTGCCAGCACCCATTTAGGGAGGGACACAGATACGCAGTATTTT. This gives the protein CASTHLGRDTDTQYF.

The V and J genes are TRBV4-1 and TRBJ1-2, with TRBD1 identical over 7 bases. The trim removed 1 base at V and 5 bases at J, leaving 13 bases unmatched. The germline V gene encodes CDR1 MGHRA and CDR2 YSYEKL. This CDR3 contains 17 residues. This CDR3 reads CASSQGLRGPVDYGYTF. The CDR3 DNA follows: TGCGCCAGCAGCCAAGGCCTGAGGGGGCCGGTGGATTATGGCTACACCTTC.

The gene calls are TRBV27 and TRBJ2-1, with 7 bases lining up with TRBD2. CDR3 length equals 15 residues. J lost 0 bases, V lost 5 bases, and 4 bases had no gene match. From germline, CDR1 is MNHEY and CDR2 SMNVEV (reference sequence). CDR3 loop: CASSLREDSYNEQFF. CDR3 in DNA: TGTGCCAGCAGTCTTCGGGAGGACTCCTACAATGAGCAGTTCTTC.

The chain uses TRBV1 and TRBJ2-1; TRBD2 is the table's D call, not checked against the DNA. TRBV1 is a recognized pseudogene. CDR3 length equals 14 residues. The CDR3 sequence is CTSSQDSERNEQFF. In DNA, the CDR3 is TGCACCAGCAGCCAAGATTCCGAGCGCAATGAGCAGTTCTTC.

CDR3 protein: CASSLSTGRRGEKLFF. In DNA form, the CDR3 reads TGTGCCAGCAGTTTGTCAACAGGGAGACGGGGTGAAAAACTGTTTTTT. The chain has TRBV28 and TRBJ1-4; perhaps TRBD1 as D (6 bases). V dropped 3 bases and J dropped 7 bases, with 18 bases sitting between them. The CDR3 is made up of 16 amino acids. CDR1 is MDHEN, CDR2 SYDVKM, per germline.

The chain links TRBV19 to TRBJ1-5; D may be TRBD1 (5 bases). This CDR3 has 12 residues. Trimming stripped 2 bases from V and 11 bases from J, with 10 bases between. Germline V CDR1 and CDR2: LNHDA, SQIVND (reference sequence). The CDR3 DNA reads TGTGCCAGTAGTATAATGGGGGGGTCCCAGCATTTT. It encodes CASSIMGGSQHF.

The chain uses TRBV11-2 and TRBJ2-7, with D possibly being TRBD2 (5 bases). V lost 2 bases and J lost 5, with 10 bases in between. The CDR3 is 13 residues long. Germline lookup yields CDR1 SGHAT and CDR2 FQNNGV. CDR3: CASSLSRRDEQYF. CDR3 nucleotide sequence: TGTGCCAGCAGCTTATCCCGGCGGGACGAGCAGTACTTC.

The genes are TRBV2 and TRBJ2-1, with TRBD2 matching 13 bases. V shed 6 bases and J 0 bases; nucleotides not matched to a gene: 8. There are 18 residues in the CDR3. The germline V gene encodes CDR1 SNHLY and CDR2 FYNNEI. The CDR3, as DNA: TGTGCCAGCAGCTCCGGGACTAGCGGGACTAGCTCCTACAATGAGCAGTTCTTC. Amino acid sequence: CASSSGTSGTSSYNEQFF.

This clone was observed once. The rearrangement links TRBV6-5 to TRBJ1-5, with D maybe TRBD1 (5 bases). V was cut by 6 bases and J by 15 bases, with 18 bases left in between. CDR1 is MNHEY and CDR2 is SVGAGI in the germline V gene. The CDR3 sequence is 12 residues long. This CDR3 is CASSPVEGPGHF. The CDR3 DNA reads as TGTGCCAGCAGCCCCGTGGAGGGACCCGGGCATTTT.

The V call is TRBV9, the J call TRBJ2-7; weak D call: TRBD2 (6 bases). Germline CDR1 and CDR2: SGDLS and YYNGEE. The germline V and J ends were trimmed by 3 bases and 0 bases, with 10 bases remaining between them. The CDR3 extends over 14 amino acids. CDR3 in amino acids: CASSAGSGSYEQYF. In DNA form, the CDR3 reads TGTGCCAGCAGCGCCGGGAGCGGCTCCTACGAGCAGTACTTC.

This clone came up once. At one end, the junction sequence differs from germline, possibly due to a read error. The chain recombines TRBV7-9 with TRBJ2-3, with 7 positions matching TRBD1. CDR1 SEHNR and CDR2 FQNEAQ come from the germline V gene (reference sequence). The CDR3 has 10 residues. CDR3 in DNA: TGTGCCAGCAGCTCCCCGGGACAGATTTTT. Its protein product is CASSSPGQIF.

The chain links TRBV27 to TRBJ2-7; no clear D gene. Germline lookup yields CDR1 MNHEY and CDR2 SMNVEV (reference sequence). The CDR3 has 10 amino acids. Between the trimmed V and J ends, which lost 5 bases and 3 bases, there was a span of 2 bases. The CDR3 region has the DNA TGTGCCAGCAGTCTCTACGAGCAGTACTTC. Its translation is CASSLYEQYF.

V gene TRBV7-2 combines with J gene TRBJ2-2; D possibly corresponds to TRBD1 (6 bases). Germline-derived CDR1 and CDR2 are SGHTA and FQGNSA. V lost 5 bases and J lost 1, with 8 bases in between. The CDR3 loop spans 14 amino acids. The CDR3 DNA is TGTGCCAGCAGCATGGGACAGAACACCGGGGAGCTGTTTTTT. As protein: CASSMGQNTGELFF.

The chain links TRBV13 to TRBJ2-1; D might be TRBD2 (5 bases). Germline values: CDR1 PRHDT, CDR2 FYEKMQ (reference sequence). The CDR3 is 14 residues long. The V gene lost 4 bases and the J gene lost 7 bases, with 14 bases spanning the gap. The CDR3, as DNA: TGTGCCAGCAGCTCCCCACTAGGTAGGAATGAGCAGTTCTTC. It yields the protein CASSSPLGRNEQFF.

The chain carries TRBV10-3 and TRBJ2-5; 8 bases align to TRBD2. The V segment lost 5 bases and the J segment 1 base; nucleotides outside the gene matches: 0. Germline V gene data show CDR1 as ENHRY and CDR2 as SYGVKD. The CDR3 spans 13 residues. In DNA, the CDR3 is TGTGCCATCAGTACTAGCGGCCAAGAGACCCAGTACTTC. Encoded protein: CAISTSGQETQYF.